This record looks at one T cell receptor (beta chain) sequence and its context. The protocol was immunoSEQ multiplex PCR, while the TCRdb copy is restricted to in-frame clones and leaves out a portion. The repertoire consists of 80,000 to 100,000 clones, with about 80% occurring once and the leading ten covering roughly 6.9%. V trimming: 5 bases; J trimming: 0 bases; junction bases outside the gene matches: 6. Germline loops: CDR1 SGHTA, CDR2 FQGNSA. The CDR3 runs to 16 residues. Time point denoted: baseline, week 1 (first vaccination visit). Sample treatment: pre-vaccination baseline after standard-of-care therapy. This sample is part of a study of a mutant IDH1 vaccine in newly diagnosed glioma.

The sequence came from a man aged 35-49 years with glioma. The chain carries TRBV7-2 and TRBJ2-7; 11 bases fit TRBD2. The material sequenced was PBMCs, taken from a glioma patient treated with radiotherapy, temozolomide or both. The DNA of the CDR3 is TGTGCCAGCAGCACCTCTAGCGGGGGGTCCTCCTACGAGCAGTACTTC. This translates into CASSTSSGGSSYEQYF.